These T cell receptor beta chains were read from a single sample in a study of T cells in Graves' hyperthyroidism and ophthalmopathy. A single record per CDR3 protein comes from TCRdb applying MiXCR to the multiplex PCR reads. The sample gives under 800,000 distinct CDR3 sequences, around 15% of which show up once; about 9.4% is in the top ten. Sequences were obtained from blood. The receptor source for this set is a woman aged 18-29 years with Graves' hyperthyroidism. The CDR3 runs from the conserved cysteine through the conserved F or W. D genes are given only for firm matches. Rows give clone size only sometimes, using once, few, many, or a class for an expanded clone.

D	length	J	V	size	CDR3	DNA
-	15	TRBJ2-2	TRBV5-1	many	CASSATIANTGELFF	TGCGCCAGCAGCGCTACAATCGCGAACACCGGGGAGCTGTTTTTT
-	14	TRBJ1-2	TRBV4-3	few	CASSQGVANYGYTF	TGCGCCAGCAGCCAAGGGGTTGCAAACTATGGCTACACCTTC
-	15	TRBJ2-1	TRBV12-3/TRBV12-4	many	CASSLAFKVAGEQFF	TGTGCCAGCAGTTTAGCGTTTAAGGTCGCGGGTGAGCAGTTCTTC
TRBD1	16	TRBJ1-1	TRBV18	-	CASSPRLTGVNTEAFF	TGTGCCAGCTCACCACGTTTGACAGGGGTGAACACTGAAGCTTTCTTT
TRBD2	17	TRBJ2-1	TRBV7-9	few	CASSSTLTSGSLDEQFF	TGTGCCAGCAGCTCCACCCTCACTAGCGGGAGTTTGGATGAGCAGTTCTTC
-	16	TRBJ2-3	TRBV12-3/TRBV12-4	-	CASSLRVFGGTDTQYF	TGTGCCAGCAGTTTACGGGTATTTGGGGGCACAGATACGCAGTATTTT
-	11	TRBJ2-4	TRBV29-1	-	CSALLPGIQYF	TGCAGCGCCCTTTTGCCAGGGATTCAGTACTTC
-	15	TRBJ2-2	TRBV28	many	CASSLPGATYGELFF	TGTGCCAGCAGTTTACCCGGGGCTACTTACGGGGAGCTGTTTTTT
TRBD1	16	TRBJ2-2	TRBV7-2	once	CASSLEGQTNTGELFF	TGTGCCAGCAGCTTAGAGGGACAGACGAACACCGGGGAGCTGTTTTTT
TRBD2	16	TRBJ2-2	TRBV7-3	many	CASSLLAGGPAGELFF	TGTGCCAGCAGCTTACTAGCGGGAGGGCCCGCCGGGGAGCTGTTTTTT
TRBD1	15	TRBJ2-5	TRBV7-9	-	CASSHRTGPLETQYF	TGTGCCAGCAGCCACCGGACAGGGCCTCTAGAGACCCAGTACTTC
-	16	TRBJ1-1	TRBV18	many	CASSPQGGLENTEAFF	TGTGCCAGCTCACCGCAAGGGGGTCTTGAGAACACTGAAGCTTTCTTT
TRBD1	16	TRBJ1-3	TRBV4-2	few	CASSQGDRGRGNTIYF	TGTGCCAGCAGCCAAGGAGACAGGGGACGAGGAAACACCATATATTTT
-	13	TRBJ2-1	TRBV3-1	many	CASSRSERYEQFF	TGTGCCAGCAGCCGATCGGAGAGATATGAGCAGTTCTTC
-	16	TRBJ2-1	TRBV7-8	many	CASSLVFGGQENEQFF	TGTGCCAGCAGCTTAGTGTTCGGGGGGCAGGAGAATGAGCAGTTCTTC
-	17	TRBJ2-3	TRBV7-9	few	CASSLAGLREATDTQYF	TGTGCCAGCAGCTTAGCCGGGCTTAGAGAGGCAACAGATACGCAGTATTTT
-	14	TRBJ2-7	TRBV28	few	CASSLRVLVYEQYF	TGTGCCAGCAGTTTGAGGGTTTTAGTGTACGAGCAGTACTTC
-	13	TRBJ1-5	TRBV12-3/TRBV12-4	once	CASRFLGREPQHF	TGTGCCAGCAGATTCCTAGGGCGGGAGCCCCAGCATTTT
TRBD1	16	TRBJ1-4	TRBV2	few	CASSETGGTTNEKLLF	TGTGCCAGCAGTGAGACAGGGGGCACAACTAATGAAAAACTGCTTTTT
-	11	TRBJ2-5	TRBV29-1	-	CSGAVQETQYF	TGCAGCGGAGCGGTCCAAGAGACCCAGTACTTC
-	10	TRBJ1-2	TRBV29-1	-	CSVNRAGYTF	TGCAGCGTCAACAGGGCTGGCTACACCTTC
-	16	TRBJ2-1	TRBV24-1	many	CATSESPTRLINEQFF	TGTGCCACCAGTGAGTCTCCTACGAGGCTTATCAATGAGCAGTTCTTC
-	15	TRBJ1-5	TRBV19	few	CASSIVFLSNQPQHF	TGTGCCAGTAGTATAGTCTTTCTTTCTAATCAGCCCCAGCATTTT
-	13	TRBJ2-7	TRBV13	many	CASSDAANHEQYF	TGTGCCAGCAGCGACGCGGCTAACCACGAGCAGTACTTC
TRBD2	16	TRBJ2-7	TRBV6-2/TRBV6-3	many	CASSYPGLARSYEQYF	TGTGCCAGCAGTTACCCGGGACTAGCGCGCTCCTACGAGCAGTACTTC
-	13	TRBJ2-7	TRBV7-8	many	CASSRTTTYEQYF	TGTGCCAGCAGCCGGACAACGACCTACGAGCAGTACTTC
-	16	TRBJ2-1	TRBV3-1	-	CASSLDPSVSYNEQFF	TGTGCCAGCAGCCTAGATCCTAGCGTTTCCTACAATGAGCAGTTCTTC
TRBD1	12	TRBJ2-3	TRBV6-1	many	CASSYRGDTQYF	TGTGCCAGCAGTTACAGGGGAGATACGCAGTATTTT
TRBD2	19	TRBJ2-1	TRBV13	many	CASSLGLAGGTSSYNEQFF	TGTGCCAGCAGCTTAGGTCTAGCGGGAGGGACAAGCTCCTACAATGAGCAGTTCTTC
-	14	TRBJ1-5	TRBV4-1	few	CASSQGNGNQPQHF	TGCGCCAGCAGCCAAGGAAATGGCAATCAGCCCCAGCATTTT
-	14	TRBJ2-7	TRBV20-1	many	CSAPDGAKASEQYF	TGCAGTGCTCCCGACGGGGCCAAGGCGAGCGAGCAGTACTTC
-	15	TRBJ2-2	TRBV25-1	-	CASSDRRLHTGELFF	TGTGCCAGCAGTGATCGGCGGCTACACACCGGGGAGCTGTTTTTT
-	12	TRBJ1-5	TRBV20-1	few	CSANSPNQPQHF	TGCAGTGCTAACAGCCCCAATCAGCCCCAGCATTTT